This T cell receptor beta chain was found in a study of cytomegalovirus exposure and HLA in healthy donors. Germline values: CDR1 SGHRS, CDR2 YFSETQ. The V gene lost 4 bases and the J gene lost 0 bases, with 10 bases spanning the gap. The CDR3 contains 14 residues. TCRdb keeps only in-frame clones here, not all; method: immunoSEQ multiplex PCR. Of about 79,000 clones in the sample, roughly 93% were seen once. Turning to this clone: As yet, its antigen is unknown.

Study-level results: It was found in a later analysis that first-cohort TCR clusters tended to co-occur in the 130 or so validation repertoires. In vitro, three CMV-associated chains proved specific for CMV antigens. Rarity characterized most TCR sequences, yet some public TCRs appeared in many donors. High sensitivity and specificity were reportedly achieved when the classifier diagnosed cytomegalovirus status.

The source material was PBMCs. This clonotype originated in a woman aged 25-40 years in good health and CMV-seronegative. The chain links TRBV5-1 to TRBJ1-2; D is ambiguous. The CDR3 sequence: CASSGDNPNYGYTF. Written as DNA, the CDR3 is TGCGCCAGCAGCGGCGACAACCCTAACTATGGCTACACCTTC.